Sequencing of this T cell receptor (beta chain) was carried out in a study of shared clonotypes between healthy human individuals. The overall study: The study used three CD4 naive, three CD4 memory, two CD8 naive and one CD8 memory plate per donor.

Germline V gene lookup returns CDR1 SEHNR and CDR2 FQNEAQ (reference sequence). The CDR3 covers 15 residues. Trimming took 2 bases from V and 0 from J, leaving 11 bases between them. In the naive CD8 group, cells lacked CD45RO and were positively selected for CCR7, so terminally differentiated effector memory CD45RA+ cells were left out. Roughly 200 ng DNA, 25,000 to 30,000 T cell genomes, went into each sorted-subset replicate PCR. Clones were read by immunoSEQ multiplex PCR, and TCRdb kept only the in-frame ones, dropping some. The repertoire holds some 2.1 million clones, roughly 95% seen once, with about 1.1% in the top ten.

The clonotype was recovered from a man younger than 35 in good health. The V gene is TRBV7-9, the J gene TRBJ2-7, with D possibly TRBD1 on 6 matching bases. The sample taken for sequencing was naive CD8+ T cells sorted from blood. The CDR3 nucleotides read TGTGCCAGCAGCTTAAAGGGACAAGCCTCCTACGAGCAGTACTTC. It yields the protein CASSLKGQASYEQYF. Full variable domain (remainder filled in from reference TRBV7-9 and TRBJ2-7): DTGVSQNPRHKITKRGQNVTFRCDPISEHNRLYWYRQTLGQGPEFLTYFQNEAQLEKSRLLSDRFSAERPKGSFSTLEIQRTEQGDSAMYLCASSLKGQASYEQYFGPGTRLTVT.